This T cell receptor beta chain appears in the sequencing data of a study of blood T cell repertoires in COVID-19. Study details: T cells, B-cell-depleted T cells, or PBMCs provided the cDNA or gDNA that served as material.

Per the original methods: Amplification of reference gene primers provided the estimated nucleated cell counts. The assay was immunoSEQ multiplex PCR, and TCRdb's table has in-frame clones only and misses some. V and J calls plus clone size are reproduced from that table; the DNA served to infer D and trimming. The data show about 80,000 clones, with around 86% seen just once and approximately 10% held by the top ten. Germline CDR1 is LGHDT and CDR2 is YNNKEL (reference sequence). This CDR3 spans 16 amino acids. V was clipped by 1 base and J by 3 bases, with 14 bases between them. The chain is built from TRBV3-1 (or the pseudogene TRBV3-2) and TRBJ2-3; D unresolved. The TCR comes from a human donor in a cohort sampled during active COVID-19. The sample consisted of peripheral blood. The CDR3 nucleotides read TGTGCCAGCAGCCAAGGGGTGGGCCGTGGGACAGATACGCAGTATTTT. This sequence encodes CASSQGVGRGTDTQYF.